The clone carrying this T cell receptor (beta chain) was recorded many times. Antigen unknown. Deletions cut 1 base from V and 4 bases from J, with 17 bases between. The CDR3 sequence is 16 residues long. CDR1 and CDR2 (germline): SGHDT, YYEEEE. The sample comes from a study of metastatic and nonmetastatic thyroid tumors. Study-level information: It was across blood and tumor or nodule tissue from malignant and benign thyroid patients that repertoires were compared.

Using MiXCR, TCRdb reanalyzed the PCR reads. This table holds 20,000 to 25,000 clones, about a fifth found once. Whole-study results and caveats: Within blood and tumor, benign nodules reportedly had significantly lower TCR beta diversity than malignant thyroid tumors did.

No patient had received any treatment before thyroid surgery. The receptor's source is a female donor with papillary thyroid cancer or a benign thyroid nodule (not recorded which). Some clones in this sample may be carry-over from other donors' samples. The gene calls are TRBV5-6 and TRBJ1-2, with D unresolved. The specimen was blood. The DNA for the CDR3 is TGTGCCAGCAGCTTGTCGGGAAGTCGATCGGCCTATGGCTACACCTTC. It translates to CASSLSGSRSAYGYTF.